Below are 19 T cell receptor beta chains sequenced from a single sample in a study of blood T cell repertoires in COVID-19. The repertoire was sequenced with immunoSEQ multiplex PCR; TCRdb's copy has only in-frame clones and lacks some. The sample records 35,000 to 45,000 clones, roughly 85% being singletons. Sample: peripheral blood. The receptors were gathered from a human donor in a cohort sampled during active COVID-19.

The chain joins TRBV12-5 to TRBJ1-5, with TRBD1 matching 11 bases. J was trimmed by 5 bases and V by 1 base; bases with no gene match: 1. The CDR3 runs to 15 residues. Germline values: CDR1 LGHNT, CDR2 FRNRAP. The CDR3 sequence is CASGLGTGGYQPQHF. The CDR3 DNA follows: TGTGCTAGTGGTTTGGGGACAGGGGGCTATCAGCCCCAGCATTTT.

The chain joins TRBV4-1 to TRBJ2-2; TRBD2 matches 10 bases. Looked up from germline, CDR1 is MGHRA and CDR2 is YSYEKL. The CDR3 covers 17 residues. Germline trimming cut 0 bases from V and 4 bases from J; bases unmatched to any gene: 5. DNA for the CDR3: TGCGCCAGCAGCCAAGAAGCCGGGACTAGCGTCACCGGGGAGCTGTTTTTT. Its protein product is CASSQEAGTSVTGELFF.

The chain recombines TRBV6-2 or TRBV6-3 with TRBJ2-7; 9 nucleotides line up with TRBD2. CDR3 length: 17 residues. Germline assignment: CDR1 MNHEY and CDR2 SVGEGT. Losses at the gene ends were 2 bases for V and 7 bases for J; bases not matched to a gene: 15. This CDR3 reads CASSYPDTGLADLEQYF. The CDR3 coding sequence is TGTGCCAGCAGTTACCCTGATACGGGACTAGCCGACCTAGAGCAGTACTTC.

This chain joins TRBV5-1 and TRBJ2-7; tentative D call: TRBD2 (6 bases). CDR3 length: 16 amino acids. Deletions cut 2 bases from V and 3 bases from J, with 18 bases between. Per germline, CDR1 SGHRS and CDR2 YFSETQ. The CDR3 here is CASSLQEGGPSYEQYF. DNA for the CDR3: TGCGCCAGCAGCTTACAGGAGGGAGGCCCGAGCTACGAGCAGTACTTC.

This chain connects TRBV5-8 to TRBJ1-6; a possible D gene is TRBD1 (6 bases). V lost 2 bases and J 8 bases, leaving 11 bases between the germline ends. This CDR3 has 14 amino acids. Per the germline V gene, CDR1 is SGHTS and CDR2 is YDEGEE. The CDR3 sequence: CASSFGGLDSPLHF. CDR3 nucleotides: TGTGCCAGCAGCTTCGGGGGGCTTGATTCACCCCTCCACTTT. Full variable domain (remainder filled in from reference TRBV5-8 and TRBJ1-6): EAGVTQSPTHLIKTRGQQATLRCSPISGHTSVYWYQQALGLGLQFLLWYDEGEERNRGNFPPRFSGRQFPNYSSELNVNALELEDSALYLCASSFGGLDSPLHFGNGTRLTVT.

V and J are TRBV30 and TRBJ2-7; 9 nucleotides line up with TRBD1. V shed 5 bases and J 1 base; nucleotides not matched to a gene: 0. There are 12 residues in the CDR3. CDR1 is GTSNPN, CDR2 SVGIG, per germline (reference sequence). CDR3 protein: CAWGTGSYEQYF. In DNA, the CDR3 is TGTGCCTGGGGGACAGGGTCCTACGAGCAGTACTTC.

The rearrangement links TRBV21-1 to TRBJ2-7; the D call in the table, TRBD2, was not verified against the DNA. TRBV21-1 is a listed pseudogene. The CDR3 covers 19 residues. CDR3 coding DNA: TGTGCCAGCAGCAAAGGGGGAGGGACCACTACCTATTTCTCCTACGAGCAGTACTTC. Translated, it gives CASSKGGGTTTYFSYEQYF.

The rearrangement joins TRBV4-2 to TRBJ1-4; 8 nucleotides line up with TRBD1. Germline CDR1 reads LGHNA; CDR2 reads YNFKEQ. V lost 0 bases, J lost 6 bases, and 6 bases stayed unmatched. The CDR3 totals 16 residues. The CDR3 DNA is TGTGCCAGCAGCCAAGAAAGACAGGGGATGGATGAAAAACTGTTTTTT. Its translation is CASSQERQGMDEKLFF.

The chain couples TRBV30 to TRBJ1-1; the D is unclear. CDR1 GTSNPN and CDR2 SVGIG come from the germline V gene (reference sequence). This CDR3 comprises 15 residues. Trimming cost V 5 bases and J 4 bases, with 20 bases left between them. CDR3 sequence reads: CAWYGIGAQATEAFF. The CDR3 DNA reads TGTGCCTGGTATGGAATAGGAGCCCAAGCCACTGAAGCTTTCTTT.

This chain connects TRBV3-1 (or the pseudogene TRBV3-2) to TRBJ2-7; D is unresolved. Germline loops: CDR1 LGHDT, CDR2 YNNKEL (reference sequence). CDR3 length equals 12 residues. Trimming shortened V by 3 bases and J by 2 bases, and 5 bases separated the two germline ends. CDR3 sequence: CASSHRAYEQYF. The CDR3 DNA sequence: TGTGCCAGCAGCCACCGTGCCTACGAGCAGTACTTC.

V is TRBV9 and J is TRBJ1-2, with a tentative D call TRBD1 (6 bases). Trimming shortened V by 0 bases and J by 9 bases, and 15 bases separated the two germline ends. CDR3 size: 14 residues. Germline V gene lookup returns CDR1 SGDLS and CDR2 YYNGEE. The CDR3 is CASSVATGTISYTF. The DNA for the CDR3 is TGTGCCAGCAGCGTAGCTACAGGGACGATAAGCTACACCTTC.

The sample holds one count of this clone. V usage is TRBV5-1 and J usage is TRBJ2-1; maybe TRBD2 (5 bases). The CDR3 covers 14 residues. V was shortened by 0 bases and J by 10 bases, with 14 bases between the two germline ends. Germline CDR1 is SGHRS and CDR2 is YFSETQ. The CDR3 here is CASSLDGLPSEQFF. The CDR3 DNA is TGCGCCAGCAGCTTGGATGGACTCCCTAGCGAGCAGTTCTTC.

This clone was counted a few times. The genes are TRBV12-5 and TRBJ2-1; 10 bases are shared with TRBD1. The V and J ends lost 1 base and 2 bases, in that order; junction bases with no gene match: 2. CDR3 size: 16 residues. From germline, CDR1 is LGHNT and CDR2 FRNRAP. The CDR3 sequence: CASGLAGTGAYNEQFF. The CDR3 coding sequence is TGTGCTAGTGGTTTGGCCGGGACAGGGGCCTACAATGAGCAGTTCTTC.

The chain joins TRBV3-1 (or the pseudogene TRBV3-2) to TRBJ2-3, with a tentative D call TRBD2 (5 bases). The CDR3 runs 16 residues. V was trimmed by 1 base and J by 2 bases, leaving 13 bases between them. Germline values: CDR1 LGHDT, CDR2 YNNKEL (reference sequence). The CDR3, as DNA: TGTGCCAGCAGCCAAGCCCAGCGGAGCCTCACAGATACGCAGTATTTT. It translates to CASSQAQRSLTDTQYF.

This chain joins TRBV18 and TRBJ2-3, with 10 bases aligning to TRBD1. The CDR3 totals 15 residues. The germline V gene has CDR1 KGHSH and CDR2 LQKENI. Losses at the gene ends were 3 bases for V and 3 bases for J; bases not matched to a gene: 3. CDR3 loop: CASSPRDRGTDTQYF. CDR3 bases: TGTGCCAGCTCACCCCGGGACAGGGGTACAGATACGCAGTATTTT.

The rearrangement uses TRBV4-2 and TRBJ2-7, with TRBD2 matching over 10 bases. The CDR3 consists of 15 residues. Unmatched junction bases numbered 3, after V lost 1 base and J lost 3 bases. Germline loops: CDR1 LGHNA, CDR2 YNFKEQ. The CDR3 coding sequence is TGTGCCAGCAGCCAAGCGGCTAGCGGGGGCTACGAGCAGTACTTC. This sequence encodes CASSQAASGGYEQYF.

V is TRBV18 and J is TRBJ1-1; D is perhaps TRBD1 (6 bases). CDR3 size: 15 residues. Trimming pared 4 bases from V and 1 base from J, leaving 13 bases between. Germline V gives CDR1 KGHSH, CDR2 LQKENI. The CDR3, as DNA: TGTGCCAGCTCACTCCCGGGACACCGGAACACTGAAGCTTTCTTT. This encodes CASSLPGHRNTEAFF. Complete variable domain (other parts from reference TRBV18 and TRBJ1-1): NAGVMQNPRHLVRRRGQEARLRCSPMKGHSHVYWYRQLPEEGLKFMVYLQKENIIDESGMPKERFSAEFPKEGPSILRIQQVVRGDSAAYFCASSLPGHRNTEAFFGQGTRLTVV.

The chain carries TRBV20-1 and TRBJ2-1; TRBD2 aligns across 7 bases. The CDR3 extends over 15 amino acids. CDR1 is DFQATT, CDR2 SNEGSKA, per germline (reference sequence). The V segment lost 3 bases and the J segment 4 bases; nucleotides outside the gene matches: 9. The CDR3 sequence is CSASPQGGTYNEQFF. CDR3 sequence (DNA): TGCAGTGCTAGTCCCCAGGGAGGGACTTACAATGAGCAGTTCTTC.

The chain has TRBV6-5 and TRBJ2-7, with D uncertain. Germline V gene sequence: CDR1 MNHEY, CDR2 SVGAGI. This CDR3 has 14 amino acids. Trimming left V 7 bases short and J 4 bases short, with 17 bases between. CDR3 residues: CASTTSRSYYEQYF. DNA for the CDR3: TGTGCCAGCACCACGAGTCGATCTTATTACGAGCAGTACTTC.